Below, 20 T cell receptor beta chains from the same sample are listed, as sequenced in a study of cytomegalovirus exposure and HLA in healthy donors. Vbeta (60) and Jbeta (13) primers were used in the PCR. Produced via immunoSEQ multiplex PCR; TCRdb's table is partial and in-frame only. The repertoire has 200,000 to 250,000 clones, approximately 81% of them found once; the top ten carry roughly 1.3%. Sequenced material: PBMCs. The receptors here all came from a human donor in good health.

This chain links TRBV27 with TRBJ1-3, with unresolved D. This CDR3 region has 14 residues. The V and J ends lost 5 bases and 0 bases respectively, with 8 bases between them. CDR1 and CDR2 from the germline V gene are MNHEY and SMNVEV (reference sequence). CDR3 nucleotides: TGTGCCAGCAGTGGATCTAGCTCTGGAAACACCATATATTTT. Translating gives CASSGSSSGNTIYF.

The chain has TRBV28 and TRBJ2-5; tentative D call: TRBD2 (7 bases). Germline CDR1 reads MDHEN; CDR2 reads SYDVKM. The V end was cut by 2 bases, the J end by 5 bases, with 15 bases between. The CDR3 extends over 15 amino acids. CDR3 amino acids: CASSLGGGRGETQYF. CDR3 bases: TGTGCCAGCAGTTTAGGCGGGGGCCGAGGGGAGACCCAGTACTTC.

The chain recombines TRBV6-1 with TRBJ1-4; no definite D call. The CDR3 extends over 16 amino acids. The V end lost 2 bases, the J end lost 2 bases, and 12 bases lay between the germline ends. From germline, CDR1 is MNHNS and CDR2 SASEGT. In nucleotides, the CDR3 is TGTGCCAGCAGTGAATTCGCGAGATTGACTAATGAAAAACTGTTTTTT. As protein: CASSEFARLTNEKLFF.

The chain uses TRBV5-1 and TRBJ2-2, with TRBD1 as a possible D gene (5 bases). V was cut by 6 bases and J by 1 base, with 13 bases left in between. Germline V gives CDR1 SGHRS, CDR2 YFSETQ. The CDR3 sequence is 15 residues long. The CDR3, as DNA: TGCGCCAGCACCTTTCAGGGTGGGAACACCGGGGAGCTGTTTTTT. Translating gives CASTFQGGNTGELFF.

This clone came up a few times. CDR3 coding DNA: TGTGCCAGCAGTTCCCCCATGAGCTCTGGAAACACCATATATTTT. Protein sequence: CASSSPMSSGNTIYF. V and J are TRBV6-5 and TRBJ1-3; D gene ambiguous. This CDR3 contains 15 residues. Germline CDR1 and CDR2: MNHEY and SVGAGI. V lost 4 bases and J 0 bases, leaving 10 bases between the germline ends.

The chain couples TRBV4-1 to TRBJ2-5, with 9 bases aligning to TRBD2. TRBJ2-7 matches the DNA end more closely, so the J call is doubtful. CDR1 and CDR2 (germline): MGHRA, YSYEKL. This CDR3 region has 16 residues. For the CDR3, the DNA is TGCGCCAGCAGCCAACAAGCGGGAGGCCACTACAACGAGCAGTACTTC. Protein product: CASSQQAGGHYNEQYF.

The chain recombines TRBV2 with TRBJ1-4; D possibly corresponds to TRBD1 (5 bases). V lost 10 bases and J lost 4, with 16 bases in between. Germline-derived CDR1 and CDR2 are SNHLY and FYNNEI. The CDR3 contains 14 residues. DNA for the CDR3: TGTGCCACCCGACAGAACTCCAATAATGAAAAACTGTTTTTT. It translates to CATRQNSNNEKLFF.

V is TRBV6-5 and J is TRBJ1-5; 9 nucleotides align to TRBD1. The length of the CDR3 is 14 residues. Germline CDR1 and CDR2: MNHEY and SVGAGI. After removal of 4 bases from V and 7 bases from J, the junction contained 5 bases not matched to a gene. CDR3 in amino acids: CASSFGQGTQPQHF. The CDR3 coding sequence is TGTGCCAGCAGTTTCGGACAGGGGACACAGCCCCAGCATTTT.

This sequence joins TRBV30 and TRBJ2-7, with D perhaps TRBD1 (6 bases). V was cut by 4 bases and J by 4 bases, with 11 bases left in between. This CDR3 spans 12 amino acids. The germline V gene encodes CDR1 GTSNPN and CDR2 SVGIG (reference sequence). CDR3 nucleotide sequence: TGTGCCTGGAACCGCAGGGGTTACGAGCAGTACTTC. Amino acid sequence: CAWNRRGYEQYF.

The chain employs TRBV10-2 and TRBJ2-7; 9 positions agree with TRBD1. The CDR3 consists of 13 residues. The V and J ends lost 7 bases and 1 base, in that order; junction bases with no gene match: 2. Germline V gene sequence: CDR1 WSHSY, CDR2 SAAADI. The CDR3 DNA reads TGCGCCAGCACCGGGACAGGGTCCTACGAGCAGTACTTC. It codes for CASTGTGSYEQYF.

The chain has TRBV19 and TRBJ2-1, with D possibly being TRBD2 (5 bases). The V end was cut by 6 bases, the J end by 4 bases, with 10 bases between. The CDR3 runs to 13 residues. Germline lookup yields CDR1 LNHDA and CDR2 SQIVND (reference sequence). The CDR3 nucleotides are TGTGCCAGTAGCCCCGGACTTTACAATGAGCAGTTCTTC. Amino acid sequence: CASSPGLYNEQFF.

In this sample, this clone turned up a few times. This chain links TRBV2 with TRBJ2-2, with 12 bases fitting TRBD2. Germline trimming cut 7 bases from V and 5 bases from J; bases unmatched to any gene: 5. In germline, CDR1 is SNHLY, CDR2 FYNNEI. The CDR3 has 15 amino acids. The CDR3 nucleotides are TGTGCCAGCAAACTAGCGGGAGGAAGAACCGGGGAGCTGTTTTTT. This sequence encodes CASKLAGGRTGELFF.

This chain links TRBV28 with TRBJ1-1; 8 nucleotides match TRBD1. CDR1 and CDR2 (germline): MDHEN, SYDVKM. V lost 6 bases and J lost 4; bases outside the gene matches: 10. The CDR3 is 15 amino acids. This CDR3 reads CASSRRPTGGTEAFF. The CDR3 DNA reads TGTGCCAGCAGCCGTCGACCCACAGGGGGCACTGAAGCTTTCTTT.

V is TRBV7-6 and J is TRBJ2-2; D possibly corresponds to TRBD2 (5 bases). The germline CDR1 and CDR2 sequences are SGHVS and FNYEAQ. V lost 5 bases, J lost 1 base, and 14 bases lay in between. This CDR3 has 16 residues. DNA for the CDR3: TGTGCCAGCAGCCAAGGTGTCGGAGGGAACACCGGGGAGCTGTTTTTT. It is translated as CASSQGVGGNTGELFF.

This sequence joins TRBV6-1 and TRBJ1-2, with D tentatively TRBD1 (5 bases). V was clipped by 3 bases and J by 11 bases, with 16 bases between them. CDR1 MNHNS and CDR2 SASEGT come from the germline V gene. This CDR3 has 13 residues. CDR3 loop: CASSEGGNERYTF. As DNA, the CDR3 is TGTGCCAGCAGTGAGGGGGGAAATGAGCGGTACACCTTC.

The V call is TRBV27, the J call TRBJ1-1; D is unclear. Germline assignment: CDR1 MNHEY and CDR2 SMNVEV (reference sequence). This CDR3 spans 17 amino acids. Deletions cut 2 bases from V and 1 base from J, with 17 bases between. The CDR3 sequence is CASSLVPRGPPNTEAFF. CDR3 in DNA: TGTGCCAGCAGTTTAGTACCCCGGGGTCCTCCGAACACTGAAGCTTTCTTT.

The gene calls are TRBV19 and TRBJ1-1; D is undetermined. CDR3 length: 12 amino acids. V was cut by 4 bases and J by 1 base, with 4 bases left in between. The V gene's germline CDR1 is LNHDA and CDR2 SQIVND (reference sequence). The CDR3 region is CASSTGNTEAFF. DNA for the CDR3: TGTGCCAGTAGTACAGGGAACACTGAAGCTTTCTTT.

The J gene is TRBJ2-5, the V gene TRBV7-6; no clear D gene. V gave up 2 bases and J gave up 2 bases, with 6 bases separating them. The CDR3 runs to 13 residues. Germline V gene lookup returns CDR1 SGHVS and CDR2 FNYEAQ. The CDR3 DNA follows: TGTGCCAGCAGCTTACGAGAGCAAGAGACCCAGTACTTC. This gives the protein CASSLREQETQYF.

The genes are TRBV4-2 and TRBJ2-5; 11 bases are a match to TRBD2. V was pared by 4 bases and J by 5 bases, with 3 bases of the junction left unmatched. Germline V lookup: CDR1 LGHNA, CDR2 YNFKEQ. The CDR3 loop spans 14 amino acids. The CDR3 region is CASSLTSGEETQYF. In DNA, the CDR3 is TGTGCCAGCAGCCTGACTAGCGGGGAGGAGACCCAGTACTTC.

The rearrangement joins TRBV9 to TRBJ2-3; 10 positions agree with TRBD2. Germline CDR1 reads SGDLS; CDR2 reads YYNGEE. There are 15 residues in the CDR3. The CDR3 DNA reads TGTGTCGGGGGACTAGCGCTTGGAAGCACAGATACGCAGTATTTT. This encodes CVGGLALGSTDTQYF.